What follows are 26 T cell receptor beta chains derived from one specimen sequenced in a study of blood T cell repertoires in COVID-19. The data were produced by immunoSEQ multiplex PCR, yet TCRdb's version contains in-frame clones alone and is incomplete. The data hold 240,000 or so clones, with about nine tenths observed a single time. The material sequenced was peripheral blood. Receptors originate from a man aged 55 to 70 who had recovered from COVID-19.

Here the CDR3 DNA reads TGTGCCAGCAGCCCCCGGGGGACAGGGCTCTTGGATACGCAGTATTTT. Encoded protein: CASSPRGTGLLDTQYF. V is TRBV4-2 and J is TRBJ2-3; 9 bases are a match to TRBD1. The germline V gene has CDR1 LGHNA and CDR2 YNFKEQ. The V and J ends lost 4 bases and 6 bases, in that order; junction bases with no gene match: 11. This CDR3 region has 16 residues.

Worth noting for this clone: Other DNA sequences in this specimen translate into the identical CDR3. The chain employs TRBV9 and TRBJ1-3; D is possibly TRBD1 (5 bases). Trimming removed 0 bases from V and 2 bases from J, with 12 bases in between. The germline V gene encodes CDR1 SGDLS and CDR2 YYNGEE. The CDR3 contains 16 residues. The CDR3 DNA reads TGTGCCAGCAGCGTAGAGGAGGGGAGAACTGGAAACACCATATATTTT. It specifies CASSVEEGRTGNTIYF.

The rearrangement links TRBV4-2 to TRBJ2-3, with D perhaps matching TRBD2 (6 bases). The CDR3 is made up of 17 amino acids. Trimming left V 0 bases short and J 1 base short, with 14 bases between. Per germline, CDR1 LGHNA and CDR2 YNFKEQ. CDR3 coding DNA: TGTGCCAGCAGCCAAGAGGGACTTGCCTTCGGCACAGATACGCAGTATTTT. Its protein is CASSQEGLAFGTDTQYF.

The CDR3 region is CASSQIARGSPLHF. In DNA, the CDR3 is TGTGCCAGCAGCCAAATAGCCAGGGGTTCACCCCTCCACTTT. The chain carries TRBV14 and TRBJ1-6; D may be TRBD1 (6 bases). The CDR3 contains 14 residues. Germline V CDR1 and CDR2: SGHDN, FVKESK. V was cut by 2 bases and J by 9 bases, with 11 bases left in between.

This chain links TRBV6-1 with TRBJ1-4; 8 bases are a match to TRBD1. Trimming removed 3 bases from V and 8 bases from J; junction bases left unmatched: 11. CDR1 is MNHNS and CDR2 is SASEGT in the germline V gene. The CDR3 spans 16 residues. For the CDR3, the DNA is TGTGCCAGCAGTGAGCGCCCCCAGGGGGCTCAAGAAAAACTGTTTTTT. Translated: CASSERPQGAQEKLFF.

V gene TRBV27 combines with J gene TRBJ1-2, with TRBD1 matching over 7 bases. The CDR3 extends over 15 amino acids. V trimming: 3 bases; J trimming: 8 bases; junction bases outside the gene matches: 12. Germline assignment: CDR1 MNHEY and CDR2 SMNVEV (reference sequence). CDR3 bases: TGTGCCAGCAGTTTCTCTAGGACAGGCCATCGGGGCTACACCTTC. Its translation is CASSFSRTGHRGYTF.

The rearrangement links TRBV11-2 to TRBJ1-1, with 9 nucleotides matching TRBD1. Trimming cost V 3 bases and J 7 bases; bases outside gene matches: 3. The CDR3 extends over 13 amino acids. CDR1 is SGHAT, CDR2 FQNNGV, per germline. This CDR3 is CASSFDRGGEAFF. The CDR3 DNA sequence: TGTGCCAGCAGCTTCGACAGGGGGGGTGAAGCTTTCTTT.

This chain uses TRBV7-9 with TRBJ2-7, with 8 bases matching TRBD1. This CDR3 spans 14 amino acids. Germline loops: CDR1 SEHNR, CDR2 FQNEAQ (reference sequence). V lost 4 bases and J lost 2; bases outside the gene matches: 4. The CDR3 spells CASSYRDRPYEQYV. As DNA, the CDR3 is TGTGCCAGCAGCTACCGGGACAGGCCCTACGAGCAGTACGTC.

V and J are TRBV11-2 and TRBJ1-4; 12 nucleotides align to TRBD1. The CDR3 is made up of 16 amino acids. V was pared by 4 bases and J by 7 bases, with 7 bases of the junction left unmatched. Germline loops: CDR1 SGHAT, CDR2 FQNNGV. Written as DNA, the CDR3 is TGTGCCAGCAGCTCCGGGACAGGGGGCAGGGGTGAAAAACTGTTTTTT. Its protein is CASSSGTGGRGEKLFF. Drawing the rest from reference TRBV11-2 and TRBJ1-4, the complete variable domain is EAGVAQSPRYKIIEKRQSVAFWCNPISGHATLYWYQQILGQGPKLLIQFQNNGVVDDSQLPKDRFSAERLKGVDSTLKIQPAKLEDSAVYLCASSSGTGGRGEKLFFGSGTQLSVL.

The chain has TRBV7-2 and TRBJ2-1; 9 nucleotides agree with TRBD2. Germline V CDR1 and CDR2: SGHTA, FQGNSA. Unmatched junction bases numbered 20, after V lost 4 bases and J lost 7 bases. The length of the CDR3 is 19 residues. The CDR3 reads CASSSRPPLAGAGENEQFF. Here the CDR3 DNA reads TGTGCCAGCAGCTCCCGACCTCCATTAGCGGGGGCCGGGGAGAATGAGCAGTTCTTC.

The chain's CDR3 is CASSTRQGLETEAFF. CDR3 nucleotides: TGTGCCAGTAGTACGCGACAGGGGTTGGAAACTGAAGCTTTCTTT. V gene TRBV19 combines with J gene TRBJ1-1; 8 bases line up with TRBD1. Germline V CDR1 and CDR2: LNHDA, SQIVND (reference sequence). Trimming at V came to 4 bases and at J to 5 bases, leaving 9 bases not matched to a gene. The CDR3 totals 15 residues.

The chain has TRBV11-2 and TRBJ2-4, with 11 bases identical to TRBD1. V was clipped by 5 bases and J by 6 bases; unmatched bases: 6. Germline CDR1 SGHAT, CDR2 FQNNGV. The CDR3 totals 15 residues. DNA for the CDR3: TGTGCCAGCAGCCTAGGGACAGGGGGACGAAACATTCAGTACTTC. Its translation: CASSLGTGGRNIQYF.

The chain couples TRBV18 to TRBJ2-3; 9 positions agree with TRBD2. Germline assignment: CDR1 KGHSH and CDR2 LQKENI. CDR3 length equals 14 residues. The junction had 3 bases not matched to a gene; V was cut back by 3 bases and J by 5 bases. Written as DNA, the CDR3 is TGTGCCAGCTCACCTCTACTAGCGGGAGATACGCAGTATTTT. It codes for CASSPLLAGDTQYF.

V and J are TRBV7-8 and TRBJ1-1, with D uncertain. CDR1 and CDR2 from the germline V gene are SGHVS and FQNEAQ. The CDR3 extends over 13 amino acids. Trimming left V 4 bases short and J 0 bases short, with 6 bases between. The CDR3 sequence is CASSSNMNTEAFF. The CDR3 nucleotides are TGTGCCAGCAGCTCAAACATGAACACTGAAGCTTTCTTT.

V is TRBV12-3 or TRBV12-4 and J is TRBJ2-2, with D unclear. The CDR3 is made up of 13 amino acids. V shed 8 bases and J shed 5 bases, with 12 bases lying between them. The CDR3 is CASSETGTGELFF. Written as DNA, the CDR3 is TGTGCCAGCTCCGAAACGGGTACCGGGGAGCTGTTTTTT.

This clone was observed a few times. The gene calls are TRBV18 and TRBJ1-3; D gene unclear. In germline, CDR1 is KGHSH, CDR2 LQKENI. V was pared by 5 bases and J by 0 bases, with 11 bases between. The CDR3 sequence is 15 residues long. The CDR3 region has the DNA TGTGCCAGCTCAACGGGAATGTTCTCTGGAAACACCATATATTTT. This gives the protein CASSTGMFSGNTIYF.

The V gene is TRBV5-4, the J gene TRBJ2-1; 9 bases match TRBD2. This CDR3 comprises 16 residues. V was pared by 1 base and J by 5 bases, with 7 bases of the junction left unmatched. Germline lookup yields CDR1 SGHNT and CDR2 YYREEE (reference sequence). The CDR3 loop is CASSLLAGGRNNEQFF. CDR3 nucleotide sequence: TGTGCCAGCAGCTTGCTTGCGGGGGGGCGAAACAATGAGCAGTTCTTC. Filled out from reference TRBV5-4 and TRBJ2-1, the complete variable domain reads ETGVTQSPTHLIKTRGQQVTLRCSSQSGHNTVSWYQQALGQGPQFIFQYYREEENGRGNFPPRFSGLQFPNYSSELNVNALELDDSALYLCASSLLAGGRNNEQFFGPGTRLTVL.

The gene calls are TRBV5-1 and TRBJ1-5; D not resolved. V lost 2 bases, J lost 8 bases, and 11 bases lay in between. Germline CDR1 reads SGHRS; CDR2 reads YFSETQ. The CDR3 is 13 residues long. CDR3 sequence reads: CASSLAGNEPQHF. CDR3 coding DNA: TGCGCCAGCAGCTTAGCGGGTAACGAGCCCCAGCATTTT. Looking up the rest from reference TRBV5-1 and TRBJ1-5 gives the full variable domain: KAGVTQTPRYLIKTRGQQVTLSCSPISGHRSVSWYQQTPGQGLQFLFEYFSETQRNKGNFPGRFSGRQFSNSRSEMNVSTLELGDSALYLCASSLAGNEPQHFGDGTRLSIL.

The chain has TRBV18 and TRBJ2-5; D unresolved. With 2 bases removed from V and 4 bases from J, the gap between germline ends came to 8 bases. The CDR3 spans 13 residues. Germline V gene lookup returns CDR1 KGHSH and CDR2 LQKENI. CDR3 residues: CASSPSMRETQYF. In nucleotides, the CDR3 is TGTGCCAGCTCACCATCAATGCGAGAGACCCAGTACTTC.

The chain recombines TRBV6-5 with TRBJ1-4, with TRBD1 matching 12 bases. The CDR3 covers 14 residues. Trimming cost V 5 bases and J 9 bases; bases outside gene matches: 4. CDR1 is MNHEY, CDR2 SVGAGI, per germline. CDR3 in amino acids: CASSTGTGGKKLFF. The DNA of the CDR3 is TGTGCCAGCAGTACCGGGACAGGGGGCAAAAAACTGTTTTTT.

The genes are TRBV27 and TRBJ1-2; 8 bases line up with TRBD1. Germline CDR1 is MNHEY and CDR2 is SMNVEV (reference sequence). CDR3 length: 13 residues. The V and J ends lost 3 bases and 8 bases, in that order; junction bases with no gene match: 5. The CDR3 region is CASSFQGARGYTF. The CDR3 bases are TGTGCCAGCAGTTTTCAGGGGGCGAGAGGCTACACCTTC.

This chain connects TRBV6-5 to TRBJ1-6; 7 bases match TRBD1. From germline, CDR1 is MNHEY and CDR2 SVGAGI. The CDR3 has 13 residues. V gave up 6 bases and J gave up 8 bases; unmatched junction bases: 4. CDR3 amino acids: CASRRQGYSPLHF. CDR3 DNA: TGTGCCAGCAGGAGACAGGGTTATTCACCCCTCCACTTT.

V usage is TRBV6-2 or TRBV6-3 and J usage is TRBJ2-7; the match to TRBD1 covers 7 bases. Germline CDR1 and CDR2: MNHEY and SVGEGT. The CDR3 totals 15 residues. V was clipped by 4 bases and J by 3 bases; unmatched bases: 9. Here the CDR3 reads CASSSGQLLNYEQYV. The CDR3 nucleotides read TGTGCCAGCAGTTCGGGACAGCTTTTAAACTACGAGCAGTACGTC.

The chain joins TRBV5-1 to TRBJ1-4; 8 bases are shared with TRBD1. CDR1 and CDR2 from the germline V gene are SGHRS and YFSETQ. J lost 1 base, V lost 8 bases, and 7 bases had no gene match. The CDR3 totals 15 residues. DNA for the CDR3: TGCGCCAGTCGGCAGGGGGCTTTAACTAATGAAAAACTGTTTTTT. It is translated as CASRQGALTNEKLFF.

The sample holds a few counts of this clone. The chain has TRBV4-1 and TRBJ1-2; 8 bases are a match to TRBD1. The V gene end was trimmed by 4 bases and the J gene end by 4 bases; junction bases not matched to a gene: 8. This CDR3 comprises 15 residues. CDR1 MGHRA and CDR2 YSYEKL come from the germline V gene. The CDR3 sequence: CASSLDRGPSYGYTF. The CDR3 bases are TGCGCCAGCAGCCTTGACAGGGGCCCAAGCTATGGCTACACCTTC.

The genes are TRBV5-6 and TRBJ1-6; 10 nucleotides align to TRBD1. Germline V gene lookup returns CDR1 SGHDT and CDR2 YYEEEE. V trimming: 3 bases; J trimming: 7 bases; junction bases outside the gene matches: 7. CDR3 length equals 16 residues. CDR3 nucleotides: TGTGCCAGCAGCTCTCGAATGACAGGGGGCAATTCACCCCTCCACTTT. Translated: CASSSRMTGGNSPLHF.